This section outlines one TCR beta chain sequence together with its context. Its antigen remains unknown. This sample is drawn from a study of vaccination and CD4 T cells after COVID-19. Treatment: roughly 10-day PBMC culture with coronavirus spike peptide pools or control peptides (ViraFEST assay). Prior to the COVID-19 pandemic (2011-2018), the unexposed donor's CD4+ T cells were collected. At the Johns Hopkins FTIC core, DNA taken from cultured CD4+ T cells was sequenced by way of the Oncomine TCR Beta short-read assay. In this case, cultured CD4+ T cells provided the extracted genomic DNA. Using its own MiXCR run on the PCR reads, TCRdb lists one record per CDR3 protein. The sample lists under 8,000 distinct CDR3 sequences, around 35% occurring once. Per germline, CDR1 SGHNT and CDR2 YYREEE (reference sequence). This CDR3 comprises 13 residues. The germline V and J ends were trimmed by 4 bases and 1 base, with 8 bases remaining between them.

V usage is TRBV5-4 and J usage is TRBJ1-1; maybe TRBD1 (6 bases). This receptor was taken from a human donor in good health. Sequencing input: CD4+ T cells from blood, cultured in vitro. The CDR3 DNA reads TGTGCCAGCAGCCCGACAGGGAACACTGAAGCTTTCTTT. It is translated as CASSPTGNTEAFF.